Given below is one TCR beta chain in context. The data were taken from a study of shared clonotypes between healthy human individuals. The method was immunoSEQ multiplex PCR; TCRdb's version includes in-frame clones alone and lacks a portion of them. The sample has 2 million to 2.5 million clones, approximately 93% seen once. CDR1 and CDR2 (germline): KGHSH, LQKENI. V shed 5 bases and J 4 bases; nucleotides not matched to a gene: 4. The CDR3 length is 15 residues. The healthy adult donors were HIV-negative and reported no recent acute infections or vaccinations. The clonotype comes from a man aged 18 to 29 in good health. Some clones in this sample may be carry-over from other donors' samples. Source material: naive CD4+ T cells from PBMCs. Specified subset: CD45RA+ positively selected. The chain employs TRBV18 and TRBJ2-1; 11 nucleotides line up with TRBD2. This CDR3 reads CASSELAGEYNEQFF. In nucleotides, the CDR3 is TGTGCCAGCTCAGAACTAGCGGGGGAATACAATGAGCAGTTCTTC.